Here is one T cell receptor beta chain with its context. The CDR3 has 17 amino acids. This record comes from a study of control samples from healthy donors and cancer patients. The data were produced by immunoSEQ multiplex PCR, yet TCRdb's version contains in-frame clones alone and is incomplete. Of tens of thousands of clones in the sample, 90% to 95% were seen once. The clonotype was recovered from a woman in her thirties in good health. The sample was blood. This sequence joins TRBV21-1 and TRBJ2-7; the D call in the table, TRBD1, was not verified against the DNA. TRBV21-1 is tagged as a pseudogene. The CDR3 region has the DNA TGTGCCAGCAGCAAAGCTTGGGGCACTCATCATTCCTACGAGCAGTACTTC. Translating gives CASSKAWGTHHSYEQYF.